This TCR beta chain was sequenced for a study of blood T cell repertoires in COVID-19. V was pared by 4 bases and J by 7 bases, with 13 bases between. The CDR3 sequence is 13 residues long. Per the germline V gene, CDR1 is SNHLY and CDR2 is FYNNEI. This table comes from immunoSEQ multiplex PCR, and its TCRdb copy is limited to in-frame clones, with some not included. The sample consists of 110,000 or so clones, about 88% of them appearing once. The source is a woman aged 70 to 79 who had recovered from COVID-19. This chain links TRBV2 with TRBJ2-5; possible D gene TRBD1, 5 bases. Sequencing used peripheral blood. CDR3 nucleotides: TGTGCCAGCAGTGGACAGATCCCAGGGACCCAGTACTTC. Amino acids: CASSGQIPGTQYF.